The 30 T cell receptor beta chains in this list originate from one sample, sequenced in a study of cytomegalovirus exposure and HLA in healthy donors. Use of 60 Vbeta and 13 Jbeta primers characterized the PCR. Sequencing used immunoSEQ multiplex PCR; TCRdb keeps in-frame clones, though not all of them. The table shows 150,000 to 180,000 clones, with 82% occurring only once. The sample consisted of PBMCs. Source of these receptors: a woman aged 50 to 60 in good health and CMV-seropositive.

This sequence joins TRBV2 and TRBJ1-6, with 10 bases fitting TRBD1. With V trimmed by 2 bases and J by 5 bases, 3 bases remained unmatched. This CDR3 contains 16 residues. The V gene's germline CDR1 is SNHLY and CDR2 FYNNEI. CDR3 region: CASSEIGTGDNSPLHF. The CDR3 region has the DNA TGTGCCAGCAGTGAAATTGGGACAGGGGATAATTCACCCCTCCACTTT.

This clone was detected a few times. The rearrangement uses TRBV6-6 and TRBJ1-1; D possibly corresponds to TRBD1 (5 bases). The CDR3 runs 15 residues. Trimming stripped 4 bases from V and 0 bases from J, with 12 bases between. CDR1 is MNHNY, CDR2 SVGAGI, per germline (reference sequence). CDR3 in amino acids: CASSFAQVMNTEAFF. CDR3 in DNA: TGTGCCAGCAGTTTCGCACAGGTAATGAACACTGAAGCTTTCTTT.

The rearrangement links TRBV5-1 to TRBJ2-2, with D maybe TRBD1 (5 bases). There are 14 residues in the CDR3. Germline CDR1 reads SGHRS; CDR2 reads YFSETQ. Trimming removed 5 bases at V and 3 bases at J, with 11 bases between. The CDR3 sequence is CASSQQGDTGELFF. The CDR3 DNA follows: TGCGCCAGCAGTCAGCAGGGCGACACCGGGGAGCTGTTTTTT.

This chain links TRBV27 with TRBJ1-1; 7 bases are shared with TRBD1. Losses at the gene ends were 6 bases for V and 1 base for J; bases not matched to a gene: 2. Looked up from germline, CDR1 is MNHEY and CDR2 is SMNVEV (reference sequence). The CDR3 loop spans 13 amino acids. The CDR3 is CASRRQGNTEAFF. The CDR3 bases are TGTGCCAGCAGGAGACAGGGGAACACTGAAGCTTTCTTT.

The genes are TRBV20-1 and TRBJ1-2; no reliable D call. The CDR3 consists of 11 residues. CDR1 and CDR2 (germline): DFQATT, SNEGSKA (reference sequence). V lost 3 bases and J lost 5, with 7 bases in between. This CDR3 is CSARSPYGYTF. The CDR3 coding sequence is TGCAGTGCTAGGTCCCCGTATGGCTACACCTTC.

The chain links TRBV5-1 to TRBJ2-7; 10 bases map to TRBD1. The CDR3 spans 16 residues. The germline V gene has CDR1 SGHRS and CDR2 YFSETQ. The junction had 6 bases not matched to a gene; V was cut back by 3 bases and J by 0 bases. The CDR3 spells CASSSGQGINSYEQYF. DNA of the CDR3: TGCGCCAGCAGCTCGGGACAGGGGATAAACTCCTACGAGCAGTACTTC.

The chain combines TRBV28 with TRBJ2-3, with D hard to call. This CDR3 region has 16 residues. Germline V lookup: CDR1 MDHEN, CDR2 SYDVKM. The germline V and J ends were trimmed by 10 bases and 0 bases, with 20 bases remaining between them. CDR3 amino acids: CATLEPTRKSTDTQYF. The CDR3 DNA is TGTGCCACCCTCGAACCGACACGGAAAAGCACAGATACGCAGTATTTT.

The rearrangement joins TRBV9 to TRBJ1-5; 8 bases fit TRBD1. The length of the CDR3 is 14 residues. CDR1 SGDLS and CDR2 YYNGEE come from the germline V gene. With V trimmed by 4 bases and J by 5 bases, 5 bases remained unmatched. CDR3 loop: CASSPGQGYQPQHF. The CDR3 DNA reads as TGTGCCAGCAGCCCCGGACAGGGATATCAGCCCCAGCATTTT.

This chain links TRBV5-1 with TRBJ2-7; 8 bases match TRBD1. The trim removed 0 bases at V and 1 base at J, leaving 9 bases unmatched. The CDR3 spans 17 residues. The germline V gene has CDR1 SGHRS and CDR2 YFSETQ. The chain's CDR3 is CASSLGVQGASSYEQYF. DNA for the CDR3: TGCGCCAGCAGCTTGGGCGTCCAGGGGGCTTCTTCCTACGAGCAGTACTTC. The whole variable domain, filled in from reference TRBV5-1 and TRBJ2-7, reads KAGVTQTPRYLIKTRGQQVTLSCSPISGHRSVSWYQQTPGQGLQFLFEYFSETQRNKGNFPGRFSGRQFSNSRSEMNVSTLELGDSALYLCASSLGVQGASSYEQYFGPGTRLTVT.

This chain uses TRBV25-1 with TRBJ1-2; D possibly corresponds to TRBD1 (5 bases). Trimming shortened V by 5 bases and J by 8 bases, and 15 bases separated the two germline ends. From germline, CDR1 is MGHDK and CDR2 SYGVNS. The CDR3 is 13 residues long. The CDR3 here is CASSRSGADGYTF. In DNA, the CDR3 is TGTGCCAGCAGTAGGTCTGGGGCCGACGGCTACACCTTC.

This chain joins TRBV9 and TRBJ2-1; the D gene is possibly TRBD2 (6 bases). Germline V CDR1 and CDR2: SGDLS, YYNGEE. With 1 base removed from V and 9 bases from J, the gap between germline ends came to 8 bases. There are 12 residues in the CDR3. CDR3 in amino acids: CASSVLGGEQFF. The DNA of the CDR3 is TGTGCCAGCAGCGTATTGGGGGGTGAGCAGTTCTTC.

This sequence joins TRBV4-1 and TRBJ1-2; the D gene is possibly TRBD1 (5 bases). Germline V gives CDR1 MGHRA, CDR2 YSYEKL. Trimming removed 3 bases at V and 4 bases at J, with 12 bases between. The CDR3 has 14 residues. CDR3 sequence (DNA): TGCGCCAGCAGCCAGAGGACAAGTTTCTATGGCTACACCTTC. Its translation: CASSQRTSFYGYTF.

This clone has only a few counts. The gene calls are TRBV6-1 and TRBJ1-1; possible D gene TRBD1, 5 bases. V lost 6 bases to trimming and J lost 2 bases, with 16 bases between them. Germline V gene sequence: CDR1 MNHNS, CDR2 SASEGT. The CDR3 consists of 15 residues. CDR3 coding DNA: TGTGCCAGCAGCCTGCTAGGAGGGGTTAACACTGAAGCTTTCTTT. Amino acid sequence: CASSLLGGVNTEAFF.

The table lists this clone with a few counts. The CDR3 nucleotides read TGTGCCAGCAGTGAACAGCACAGCTCCTACGAGCAGTACTTC. The encoded protein is CASSEQHSSYEQYF. V and J are TRBV25-1 and TRBJ2-7; D is undetermined. This CDR3 has 14 amino acids. V dropped 2 bases and J dropped 0 bases, with 8 bases sitting between them. The germline CDR1 and CDR2 sequences are MGHDK and SYGVNS.

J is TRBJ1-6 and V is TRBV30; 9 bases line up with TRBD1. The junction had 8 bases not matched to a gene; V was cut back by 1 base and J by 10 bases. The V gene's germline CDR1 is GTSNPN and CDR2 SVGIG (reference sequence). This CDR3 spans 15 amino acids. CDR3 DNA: TGTGCCTGGAGTGCCGGGACAGGGAATGGGTCACCCCTCCACTTT. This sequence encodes CAWSAGTGNGSPLHF. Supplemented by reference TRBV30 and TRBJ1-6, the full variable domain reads SQTIHQWPATLVQPVGSPLSLECTVEGTSNPNLYWYRQAAGRGLQLLFYSVGIGQISSEVPQNLSASRPQDRQFILSSKKLLLSDSGFYLCAWSAGTGNGSPLHFGNGTRLTVT.

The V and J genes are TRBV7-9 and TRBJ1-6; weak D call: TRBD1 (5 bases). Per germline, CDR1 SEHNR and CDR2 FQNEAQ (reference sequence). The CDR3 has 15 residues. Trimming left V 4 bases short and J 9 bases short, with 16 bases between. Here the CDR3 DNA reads TGTGCCAGCAGCTCAGGAGGGACCCCGTCTTCACCCCTCCACTTT. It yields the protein CASSSGGTPSSPLHF.

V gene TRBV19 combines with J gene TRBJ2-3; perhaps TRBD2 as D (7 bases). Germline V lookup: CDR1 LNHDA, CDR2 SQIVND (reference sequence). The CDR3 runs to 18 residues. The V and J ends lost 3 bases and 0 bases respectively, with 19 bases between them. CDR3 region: CASSISRGGTASTDTQYF. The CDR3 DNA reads TGTGCCAGTAGTATTTCGAGGGGGGGCACCGCAAGCACAGATACGCAGTATTTT.

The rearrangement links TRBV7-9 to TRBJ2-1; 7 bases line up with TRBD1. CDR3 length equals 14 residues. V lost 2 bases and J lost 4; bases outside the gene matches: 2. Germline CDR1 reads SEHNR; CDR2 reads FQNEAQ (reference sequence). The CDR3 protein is CASSLQTGYNEQFF. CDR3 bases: TGTGCCAGCAGCTTACAGACAGGGTACAATGAGCAGTTCTTC.

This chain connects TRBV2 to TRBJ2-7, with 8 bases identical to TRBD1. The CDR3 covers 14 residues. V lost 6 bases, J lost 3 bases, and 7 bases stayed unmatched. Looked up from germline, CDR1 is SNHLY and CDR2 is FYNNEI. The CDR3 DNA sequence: TGTGCCAGCAGACCGGGACAGGACGTCTACGAGCAGTACTTC. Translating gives CASRPGQDVYEQYF.

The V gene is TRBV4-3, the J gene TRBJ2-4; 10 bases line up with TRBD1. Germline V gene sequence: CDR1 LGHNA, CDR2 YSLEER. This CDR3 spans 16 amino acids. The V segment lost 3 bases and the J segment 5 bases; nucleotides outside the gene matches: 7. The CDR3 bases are TGCGCCAGCAGCCATAACCGGGACAGGGGCGAAAACATTCAGTACTTC. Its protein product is CASSHNRDRGENIQYF.

CDR3 sequence: CASSERGGFGNEQFF. DNA for the CDR3: TGCGCCAGCAGCGAGCGGGGGGGCTTTGGCAATGAGCAGTTCTTC. The genes are TRBV4-1 and TRBJ2-1; 10 bases fit TRBD2. Trimming cost V 5 bases and J 6 bases; bases outside gene matches: 7. This CDR3 is built from 15 residues. Germline V gene sequence: CDR1 MGHRA, CDR2 YSYEKL.

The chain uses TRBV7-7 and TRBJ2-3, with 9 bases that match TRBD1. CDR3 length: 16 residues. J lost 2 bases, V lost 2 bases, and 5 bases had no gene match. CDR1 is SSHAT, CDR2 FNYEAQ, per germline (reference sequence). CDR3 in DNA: TGTGCCAGCAGCTTATCGGGACAGGGACCCACAGATACGCAGTATTTT. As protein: CASSLSGQGPTDTQYF. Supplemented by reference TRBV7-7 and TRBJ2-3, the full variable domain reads GAGVSQSPRYKVTKRGQDVTLRCDPISSHATLYWYQQALGQGPEFLTYFNYEAQPDKSGLPSDRFSAERPEGSISTLTIQRTEQRDSAMYRCASSLSGQGPTDTQYFGPGTRLTVL.

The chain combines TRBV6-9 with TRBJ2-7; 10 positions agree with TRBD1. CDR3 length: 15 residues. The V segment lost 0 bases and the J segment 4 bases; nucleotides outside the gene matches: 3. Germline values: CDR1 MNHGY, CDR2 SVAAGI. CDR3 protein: CASSYSDRGGYEQYF. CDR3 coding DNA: TGTGCCAGCAGTTATTCGGACAGGGGGGGGTACGAGCAGTACTTC.

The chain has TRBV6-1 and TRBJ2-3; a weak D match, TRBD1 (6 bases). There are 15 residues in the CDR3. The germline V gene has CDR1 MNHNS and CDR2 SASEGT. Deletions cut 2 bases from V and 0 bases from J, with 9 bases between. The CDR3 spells CASSEQGSSTDTQYF. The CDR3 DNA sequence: TGTGCCAGCAGTGAACAGGGGTCTAGCACAGATACGCAGTATTTT.

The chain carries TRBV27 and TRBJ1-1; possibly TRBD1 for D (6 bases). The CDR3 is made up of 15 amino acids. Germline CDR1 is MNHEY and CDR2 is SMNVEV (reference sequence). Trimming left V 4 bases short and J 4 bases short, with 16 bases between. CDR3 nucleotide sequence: TGTGCCAGCAGTTCCCCGTGGCAGGGGAGCACTGAAGCTTTCTTT. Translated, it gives CASSSPWQGSTEAFF.

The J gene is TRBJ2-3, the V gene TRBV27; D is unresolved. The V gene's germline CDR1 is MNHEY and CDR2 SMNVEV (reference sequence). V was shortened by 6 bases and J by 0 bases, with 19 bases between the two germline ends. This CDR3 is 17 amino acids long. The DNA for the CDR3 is TGTGCCAGCAGCCCCCCCCCACGGGTCACTAGCACAGATACGCAGTATTTT. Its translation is CASSPPPRVTSTDTQYF.

CDR3 sequence reads: CAGGAGGQDTQYF. The CDR3 DNA reads TGTGCCGGCGGGGCAGGGGGGCAAGATACGCAGTATTTT. The J gene is TRBJ2-3, the V gene TRBV7-9, with D perhaps matching TRBD1 (7 bases). This CDR3 region has 13 residues. CDR1 is SEHNR, CDR2 FQNEAQ, per germline (reference sequence). V lost 11 bases to trimming and J lost 5 bases, with 17 bases between them. The full variable domain, with the rest looked up from reference TRBV7-9 and TRBJ2-3, is DTGVSQNPRHKITKRGQNVTFRCDPISEHNRLYWYRQTLGQGPEFLTYFQNEAQLEKSRLLSDRFSAERPKGSFSTLEIQRTEQGDSAMYLCAGGAGGQDTQYFGPGTRLTVL.

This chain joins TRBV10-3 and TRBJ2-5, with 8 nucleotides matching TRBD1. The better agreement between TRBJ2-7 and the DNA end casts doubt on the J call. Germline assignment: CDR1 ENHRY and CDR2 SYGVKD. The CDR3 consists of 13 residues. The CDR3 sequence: CAISYGQGYEQYF. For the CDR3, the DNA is TGTGCCATCAGTTATGGACAGGGTTACGAGCAGTACTTC.

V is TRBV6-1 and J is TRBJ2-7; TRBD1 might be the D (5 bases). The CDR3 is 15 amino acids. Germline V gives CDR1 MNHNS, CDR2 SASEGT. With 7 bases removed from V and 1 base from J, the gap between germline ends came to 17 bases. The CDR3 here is CASNPLPTASYEQYF. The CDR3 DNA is TGTGCCAGCAACCCCCTCCCGACAGCTTCCTACGAGCAGTACTTC.

For the CDR3, the DNA is TGTGCCAGCAGCCCCCAGACTAGCGGCTCCTACAATGAGCAGTTCTTC. Translation: CASSPQTSGSYNEQFF. The rearrangement uses TRBV9 and TRBJ2-1, with TRBD2 matching 9 bases. CDR3 size: 16 residues. Trimming removed 4 bases from V and 0 bases from J; junction bases left unmatched: 5. The germline gives CDR1 SGDLS, CDR2 YYNGEE.